This T cell receptor beta chain comes out of a study of T-cell memory formation after mild COVID-19. The study, taken as a whole, reports: Contracting clones from day 15 to 85 showed balanced CD4/CD8; later expanders favored CD4+.

TCRalpha and TCRbeta libraries used 5'RACE with constant-segment primers and UMIs. TCRdb itself ran the 5' RACE reads through MiXCR, one entry per CDR3 protein. This table holds roughly 450,000 distinct CDR3 sequences, approximately 19% found once. Remarks on this clonotype: What it binds is not known.

CDR3 length: 13 amino acids. Germline lookup yields CDR1 SGHKS and CDR2 YYEKEE (reference sequence). The trim removed 4 bases at V and 4 bases at J, leaving 4 bases unmatched. The sequencing input was PBMCs or a T cell subset sorted from them (not recorded which). The chain joins TRBV5-5 to TRBJ1-1, with TRBD1 matching over 7 bases. The sequence came from a man aged 18 to 29 who had mild COVID-19 (a few samples of this study predate the infection). Cell type and time point are not known. The DNA for the CDR3 is TGTGCCAGCAGCCGCGACAGGGCCACTGAAGCTTTCTTT. It yields the protein CASSRDRATEAFF.